Below, 9 T cell receptor beta chains from the same sample are listed, as sequenced in a study of OX40 agonist ivuxolimab in advanced cancers. Clones were read by immunoSEQ multiplex PCR, and TCRdb kept only the in-frame ones, dropping some. Of about 72,000 clones in the sample, about 88% were seen once. The sequencing used CD4+ or CD8+ T cells sorted from blood, collected in a trial of the OX40 agonist ivuxolimab. These receptors were taken from an adult with an advanced solid tumor such as melanoma, head and neck, liver or kidney cancer.

This chain joins TRBV18 and TRBJ2-5; perhaps D is TRBD1 or TRBD2 (5 bases each). The J call could be wrong; TRBJ2-7 is a better fit for the DNA end. This CDR3 has 15 residues. From germline, CDR1 is KGHSH and CDR2 LQKENI. The CDR3 DNA reads TGTGCCAGCTCACCACCCGGGACCATGTTCTACGAGCAGTACTTC. Translated, it gives CASSPPGTMFYEQYF.

The chain is built from TRBV19 and TRBJ2-7; D call uncertain. The V and J ends lost 3 bases and 0 bases respectively, with 9 bases between them. Looked up from germline, CDR1 is LNHDA and CDR2 is SQIVND (reference sequence). This CDR3 has 14 residues. Here the CDR3 reads CASSIGVSSYEQYF. CDR3 DNA sequence: TGTGCCAGTAGTATTGGGGTCAGCTCCTACGAGCAGTACTTC.

This sequence joins TRBV10-1 and TRBJ2-3, with D possibly TRBD1 on 5 matching bases. This CDR3 spans 16 amino acids. In germline, CDR1 is WNHNN, CDR2 SYGVQD (reference sequence). The V end was cut by 2 bases, the J end by 3 bases, with 15 bases between. CDR3 protein: CASSEISGRATDTQYF. DNA of the CDR3: TGCGCCAGCAGTGAGATCTCGGGCAGGGCAACAGATACGCAGTATTTT.

The chain couples TRBV20-1 to TRBJ1-5; D is possibly TRBD1 (5 bases). Germline-derived CDR1 and CDR2 are DFQATT and SNEGSKA (reference sequence). Between the trimmed V and J ends, which lost 6 bases and 3 bases, there was a span of 6 bases. There are 11 residues in the CDR3. DNA for the CDR3: TGCAGTGCGGGACCCAATCAGCCCCAGCATTTT. Its translation is CSAGPNQPQHF.

In nucleotides, the CDR3 is TGTGCCAGTAGCGTTAGGATATCATCTGGAAACACCATATATTTT. It codes for CASSVRISSGNTIYF. This chain connects TRBV6-6 to TRBJ1-3; D not certain. The germline gives CDR1 MNHNY, CDR2 SVGAGI (reference sequence). V was pared by 9 bases and J by 1 base, with 16 bases between. The CDR3 runs 15 residues.

J is TRBJ2-1 and V is TRBV5-1; weak D call: TRBD2 (5 bases). Trimming stripped 4 bases from V and 6 bases from J, with 14 bases between. There are 14 residues in the CDR3. The germline V gene encodes CDR1 SGHRS and CDR2 YFSETQ. The CDR3 loop is CASSPRQLGNEQFF. CDR3 sequence (DNA): TGCGCCAGCAGCCCCCGGCAACTAGGCAATGAGCAGTTCTTC. Based on the CDR3 plus reference TRBV5-1 and TRBJ2-1, the full variable domain is KAGVTQTPRYLIKTRGQQVTLSCSPISGHRSVSWYQQTPGQGLQFLFEYFSETQRNKGNFPGRFSGRQFSNSRSEMNVSTLELGDSALYLCASSPRQLGNEQFFGPGTRLTVL.

J is TRBJ2-7 and V is TRBV20-1, with 7 bases aligning to TRBD1. Germline loops: CDR1 DFQATT, CDR2 SNEGSKA (reference sequence). The CDR3 runs to 11 residues. V gave up 6 bases and J gave up 5 bases; unmatched junction bases: 4. The CDR3 sequence: CSAPTGDEQYF. The CDR3 coding sequence is TGCAGTGCCCCTACAGGGGACGAGCAGTACTTC.

The chain has TRBV9 and TRBJ2-3; maybe TRBD2 (5 bases). The V gene lost 3 bases and the J gene lost 0 bases, with 8 bases spanning the gap. CDR1 and CDR2 from the germline V gene are SGDLS and YYNGEE. The CDR3 totals 14 residues. CDR3 sequence: CASSGRGSTDTQYF. DNA for the CDR3: TGTGCCAGCAGCGGTCGGGGAAGCACAGATACGCAGTATTTT.

This rearrangement joins TRBV19 to TRBJ1-2; no firm D call. The CDR3 totals 14 residues. V was trimmed by 7 bases and J by 7 bases, leaving 19 bases between them. Germline loops: CDR1 LNHDA, CDR2 SQIVND (reference sequence). CDR3 region: CASTLQVNMGGYTF. The DNA of the CDR3 is TGTGCCAGTACGCTCCAGGTCAATATGGGTGGCTACACCTTC.